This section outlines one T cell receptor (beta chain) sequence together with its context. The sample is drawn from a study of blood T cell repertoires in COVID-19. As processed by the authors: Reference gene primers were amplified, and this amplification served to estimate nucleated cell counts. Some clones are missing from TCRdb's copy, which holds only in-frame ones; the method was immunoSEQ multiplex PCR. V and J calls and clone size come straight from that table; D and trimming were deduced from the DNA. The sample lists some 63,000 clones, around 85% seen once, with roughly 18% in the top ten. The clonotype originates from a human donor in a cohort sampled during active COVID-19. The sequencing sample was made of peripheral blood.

This CDR3 reads CASSDTGGTDTQYF. The CDR3 DNA reads as TGCGCCAGCAGCGACACAGGGGGCACAGATACGCAGTATTTT. The J gene is TRBJ2-3, the V gene TRBV5-1; TRBD1 aligns across 7 bases. The V segment lost 4 bases and the J segment 1 base; nucleotides outside the gene matches: 3. The CDR3 is 14 amino acids. Germline CDR1 and CDR2: SGHRS and YFSETQ.